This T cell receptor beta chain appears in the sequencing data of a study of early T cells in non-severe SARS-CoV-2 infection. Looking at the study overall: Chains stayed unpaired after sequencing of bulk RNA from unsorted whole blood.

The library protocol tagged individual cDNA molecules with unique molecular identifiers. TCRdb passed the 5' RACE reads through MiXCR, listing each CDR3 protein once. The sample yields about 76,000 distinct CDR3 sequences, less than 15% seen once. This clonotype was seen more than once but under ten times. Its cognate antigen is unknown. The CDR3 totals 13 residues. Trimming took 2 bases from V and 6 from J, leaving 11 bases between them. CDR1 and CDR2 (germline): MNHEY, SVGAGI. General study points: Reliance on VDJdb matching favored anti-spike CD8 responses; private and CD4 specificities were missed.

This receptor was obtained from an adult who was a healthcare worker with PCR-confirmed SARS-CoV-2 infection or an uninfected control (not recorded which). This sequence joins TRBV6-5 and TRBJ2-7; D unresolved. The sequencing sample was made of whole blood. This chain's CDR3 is CASSYLVPFEQYF. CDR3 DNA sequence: TGTGCCAGCAGTTACCTCGTCCCTTTCGAGCAGTACTTC.